The source of this T cell receptor beta chain is a study of T cells in Graves' hyperthyroidism and ophthalmopathy. V lost 0 bases and J lost 2, with 12 bases in between. This CDR3 contains 15 residues. Germline loops: CDR1 SGHRS, CDR2 YFSETQ. TCR beta CDR3 region amplification was performed from RNA transcripts. During a first-round RT-PCR of the TCR CDR3, the HTBI primer set was used. Via MiXCR, TCRdb re-called the multiplex PCR reads, giving one row per CDR3 protein. The sample has some 550,000 distinct CDR3 sequences, less than 25% seen once. The sequence derives from a young man with Graves' hyperthyroidism. Input material: blood. The chain has TRBV5-1 and TRBJ2-7; the D is unclear. In nucleotides, the CDR3 is TGCGCCAGCAGCTTGGGGCAGTCGACCCCCTACGAGCAGTACTTC. This translates into CASSLGQSTPYEQYF.